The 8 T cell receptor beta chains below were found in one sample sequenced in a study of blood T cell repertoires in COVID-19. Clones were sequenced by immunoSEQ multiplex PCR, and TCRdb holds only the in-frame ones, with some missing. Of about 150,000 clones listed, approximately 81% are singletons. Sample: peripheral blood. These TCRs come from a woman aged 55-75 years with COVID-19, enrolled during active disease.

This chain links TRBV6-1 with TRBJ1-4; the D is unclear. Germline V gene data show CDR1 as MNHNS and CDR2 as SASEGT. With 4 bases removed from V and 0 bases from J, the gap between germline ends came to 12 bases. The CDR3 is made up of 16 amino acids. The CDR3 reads CASSVPDSTTNEKLFF. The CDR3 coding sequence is TGTGCCAGCAGTGTTCCCGATTCTACAACTAATGAAAAACTGTTTTTT.

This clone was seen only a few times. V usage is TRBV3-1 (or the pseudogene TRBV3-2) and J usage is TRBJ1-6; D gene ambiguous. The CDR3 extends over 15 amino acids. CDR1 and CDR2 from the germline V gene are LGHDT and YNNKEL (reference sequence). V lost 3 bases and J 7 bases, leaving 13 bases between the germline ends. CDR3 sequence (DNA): TGTGCCAGCAGCCAGGCGGTGGGTGTAAATTCACCCCTCCACTTT. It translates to CASSQAVGVNSPLHF.

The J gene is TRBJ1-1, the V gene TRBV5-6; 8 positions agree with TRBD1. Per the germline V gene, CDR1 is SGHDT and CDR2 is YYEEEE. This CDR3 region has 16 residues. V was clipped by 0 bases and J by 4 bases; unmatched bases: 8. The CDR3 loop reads CASSLVLTGVGTEAFF. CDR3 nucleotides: TGTGCCAGCAGCTTGGTGTTGACAGGGGTTGGCACTGAAGCTTTCTTT.

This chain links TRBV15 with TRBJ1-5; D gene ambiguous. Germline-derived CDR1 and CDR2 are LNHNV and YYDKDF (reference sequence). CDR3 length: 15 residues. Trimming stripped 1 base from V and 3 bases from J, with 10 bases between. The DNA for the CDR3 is TGTGCCACCAGCAGAGGGGGAGGAAACAATCAGCCCCAGCATTTT. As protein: CATSRGGGNNQPQHF.

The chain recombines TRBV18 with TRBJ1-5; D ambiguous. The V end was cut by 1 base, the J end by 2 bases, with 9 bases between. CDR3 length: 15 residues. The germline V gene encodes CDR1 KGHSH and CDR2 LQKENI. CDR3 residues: CASSPQESGNQPQHF. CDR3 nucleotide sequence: TGTGCCAGCTCACCACAGGAGAGCGGCAATCAGCCCCAGCATTTT.

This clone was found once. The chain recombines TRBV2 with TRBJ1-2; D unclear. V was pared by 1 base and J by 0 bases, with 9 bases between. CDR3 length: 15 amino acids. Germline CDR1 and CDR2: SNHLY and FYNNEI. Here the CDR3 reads CASSEVPLTNYGYTF. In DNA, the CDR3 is TGTGCCAGCAGTGAAGTTCCTTTAACTAACTATGGCTACACCTTC.

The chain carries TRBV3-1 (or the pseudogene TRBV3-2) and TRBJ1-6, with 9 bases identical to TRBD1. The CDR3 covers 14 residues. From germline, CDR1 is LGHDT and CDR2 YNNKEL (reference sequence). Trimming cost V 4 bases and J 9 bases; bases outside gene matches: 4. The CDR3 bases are TGTGCCAGCAGCCTACGACAGGGGGGTTCACCCCTCCACTTT. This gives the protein CASSLRQGGSPLHF.

CDR3 in DNA: TGTGCCAGCAGCATTAAGGAAGGCTCGGGAGCTTTCTTT. As protein: CASSIKEGSGAFF. The gene calls are TRBV5-6 and TRBJ1-1; unclear D gene. Germline V gene sequence: CDR1 SGHDT, CDR2 YYEEEE. V lost 4 bases, J lost 10 bases, and 17 bases lay in between. The CDR3 extends over 13 amino acids.